This passage covers 24 T cell receptor beta chains from one sample sequenced in a study of CXCR3-negative and CXCR3-positive naive CD8 T cells. The method, 5' RACE with UMI labels, was used to prepare the TRB cDNA libraries. TCRdb reworked the 5' RACE reads into one entry per CDR3 protein, no DNA. Here the sample table reports roughly 8,200 distinct CDR3 sequences. The material sequenced was naive CXCR3- CD8+ T cells from blood. Subset specified: CD45RO-CCR7+CD27+CD95- naive CD8+ T cells lacking CXCR3 (TNR3-). The origin of the receptors is a human donor in good health. Some clones in this sample may be carry-over from other donors' samples.

The rearrangement links TRBV12-3 or TRBV12-4 to TRBJ2-5; the D call from TCRdb, TRBD1, cannot be confirmed without DNA. This CDR3 is 13 amino acids long. The CDR3 region is CASSPALQETQYF.

This chain uses TRBV20-1 with TRBJ2-1; TCRdb's D call of TRBD1 is untestable without DNA. Germline lookup yields CDR1 DFQATT and CDR2 SNEGSKA (reference sequence). The CDR3 runs to 15 residues. The CDR3 region is CSARDWQGNYNEQFF.

This rearrangement joins TRBV29-1 to TRBJ2-1. Germline CDR1 is SQVTM and CDR2 is ANQGSEA. The CDR3 consists of 13 residues. CDR3 residues: CSVGNSSYNEQFF.

V usage is TRBV20-1 and J usage is TRBJ2-7; the D call from TCRdb, TRBD2, cannot be confirmed without DNA. This CDR3 has 11 residues. The germline V gene has CDR1 DFQATT and CDR2 SNEGSKA (reference sequence). This CDR3 reads CSARDEGEQYF.

This rearrangement joins TRBV29-1 to TRBJ2-7; TCRdb proposes TRBD2, but this gene call is untestable without DNA. In germline, CDR1 is SQVTM, CDR2 ANQGSEA. The CDR3 covers 13 residues. CDR3 sequence: CSATSGPFYEQYF.

This clonotype is called medium-sized based on its frequency. V gene TRBV12-3 or TRBV12-4 combines with J gene TRBJ2-5; the TCRdb call, TRBD1, lacks DNA for checking. The CDR3 contains 14 residues. The chain's CDR3 is CASRATGLRETQYF.

V gene TRBV29-1 combines with J gene TRBJ2-7; TCRdb names TRBD2, which stays unverified in the absence of DNA. The CDR3 is 12 amino acids. Germline V CDR1 and CDR2: SQVTM, ANQGSEA. CDR3 protein: CSVIAAAYEQYF.

This rearrangement joins TRBV5-6 to TRBJ1-1. The CDR3 length is 12 residues. The V gene's germline CDR1 is SGHDT and CDR2 YYEEEE. The CDR3 region is CASSLVVGEAFF.

The chain has TRBV29-1 and TRBJ2-1; TCRdb's assignment of TRBD2 cannot be checked, as there is no DNA. Germline assignment: CDR1 SQVTM and CDR2 ANQGSEA. The CDR3 spans 14 residues. CDR3 residues: CSVASSGRANEQFF.

This clonotype is called medium-sized (0.01 to 0.1%) based on its frequency. V gene TRBV29-1 combines with J gene TRBJ2-7; with no DNA, the TCRdb D assignment of TRBD1 cannot be verified. The CDR3 length is 11 residues. Germline assignment: CDR1 SQVTM and CDR2 ANQGSEA. CDR3 region: CSVAGPYEQYF.

Measured by frequency, this clonotype is medium-sized. The V call is TRBV7-2, the J call TRBJ2-5; TCRdb picks TRBD2, but there is no DNA to check that call. This CDR3 has 15 amino acids. The germline V gene encodes CDR1 SGHTA and CDR2 FQGNSA. CDR3 sequence reads: CASSLEGLLRETQYF.

This clonotype shows up as medium-sized by frequency. The rearrangement links TRBV30 to TRBJ2-2. This CDR3 is built from 14 residues. Germline V gene sequence: CDR1 GTSNPN, CDR2 SVGIG (reference sequence). CDR3 loop: CAWSNRVIPGELFF.

CDR3 sequence reads: CASSAIRALVPHEQYF. J is TRBJ2-7 and V is TRBV13; TCRdb outputs TRBD2, but without DNA this stays unchecked. This CDR3 spans 16 amino acids. Germline V CDR1 and CDR2: PRHDT, FYEKMQ (reference sequence).

According to its frequency, this clonotype is medium-sized. The chain recombines TRBV7-9 with TRBJ2-1; the D call of TRBD1 rests on TCRdb alone, since no DNA is present to check it. The length of the CDR3 is 15 residues. Germline assignment: CDR1 SEHNR and CDR2 FQNEAQ (reference sequence). The CDR3 is CASSPRAGVSNEQFF.

V and J are TRBV19 and TRBJ1-1; TCRdb's assignment of TRBD1 cannot be checked, as there is no DNA. Germline CDR1 reads LNHDA; CDR2 reads SQIVND (reference sequence). This CDR3 contains 15 residues. CDR3 amino acids: CASSIEWGTFAEAFF.

The V call is TRBV15, the J call TRBJ2-3; the TCRdb D gene call, TRBD2, has no DNA to confirm it. The CDR3 contains 14 residues. Germline CDR1 is LNHNV and CDR2 is YYDKDF (reference sequence). CDR3 protein: CATSRDGRSDTQYF.

V is TRBV7-6 and J is TRBJ2-1; the TCRdb D gene call, TRBD2, has no DNA to confirm it. CDR3 length equals 18 residues. Germline assignment: CDR1 SGHVS and CDR2 FNYEAQ. The CDR3: CASSFLSISASSYNEQFF.

The CDR3 here is CASSDPGDEQFF. The rearrangement links TRBV2 to TRBJ2-1; the D call of TRBD1 rests on TCRdb alone, since no DNA is present to check it. The CDR3 loop spans 12 amino acids. Germline V gene lookup returns CDR1 SNHLY and CDR2 FYNNEI.

The V call is TRBV5-1, the J call TRBJ2-1; as DNA is missing, the TRBD1 call by TCRdb cannot be tested. The germline V gene has CDR1 SGHRS and CDR2 YFSETQ. The CDR3 consists of 16 residues. This CDR3 is CASSSRTGIFYNEQFF.

The J gene is TRBJ2-1, the V gene TRBV6-5. Per germline, CDR1 MNHEY and CDR2 SVGAGI. The CDR3 is made up of 13 amino acids. CDR3 residues: CASSYDAYNEQFF.

The chain joins TRBV29-1 to TRBJ2-7; absent DNA, TCRdb's TRBD2 call cannot be checked. Germline V gene data show CDR1 as SQVTM and CDR2 as ANQGSEA. This CDR3 contains 13 residues. The CDR3 spells CSVRTGESYEQYF.

This clonotype is classed as medium-sized by frequency. The chain combines TRBV20-1 with TRBJ1-2; TCRdb lists TRBD1, though no DNA is available to test this call. This CDR3 comprises 17 residues. CDR1 and CDR2 from the germline V gene are DFQATT and SNEGSKA (reference sequence). CDR3 residues: CSASIIPGQGAPYGYTF.

This clonotype is labeled medium-sized based on frequency. This chain links TRBV2 with TRBJ2-2; the TCRdb D gene call, TRBD2, has no DNA to confirm it. CDR1 SNHLY and CDR2 FYNNEI come from the germline V gene. The CDR3 extends over 15 amino acids. This CDR3 is CASRSLAGDSGELFF.

The chain combines TRBV3-1 with TRBJ1-2; TCRdb returns TRBD1, unconfirmable since there is no DNA. The CDR3 has 15 amino acids. Germline CDR1 reads LGHDT; CDR2 reads YNNKEL (reference sequence). The CDR3 here is CASSPADSLNYGYTF.